Listed here are 18 T cell receptor beta chains from one sample, sequenced in a study of cytomegalovirus exposure and HLA in healthy donors. PCR employed 60 Vbeta and 13 Jbeta primers. TCRdb's copy holds only in-frame clones and misses some; the assay was immunoSEQ multiplex PCR. This sample carries roughly 200,000 clones, 75% to 90% of them seen once, and the ten largest clones take over 1%. The material sequenced was PBMCs. The source is a man aged 30 to 39 in good health and CMV-seronegative.

This clone was observed a few times. CDR3 in amino acids: CASHAGGVAYGYTF. The DNA of the CDR3 is TGTGCCAGCCACGCAGGAGGGGTTGCATATGGCTACACCTTC. The chain recombines TRBV6-1 with TRBJ1-2, with a weak D call TRBD1 (5 bases). The germline V gene has CDR1 MNHNS and CDR2 SASEGT. V lost 8 bases to trimming and J lost 5 bases, with 18 bases between them. The CDR3 contains 14 residues.

The chain joins TRBV5-1 to TRBJ1-2, with TRBD1 matching over 12 bases. The CDR3 has 14 residues. CDR1 SGHRS and CDR2 YFSETQ come from the germline V gene. J gave up 13 bases and V 4 bases, and 11 bases lay outside the gene matches. The CDR3 DNA follows: TGCGCCAGCAGCCCCTCGGGGACAGGGGGCGTCGGCACCTTC. It encodes CASSPSGTGGVGTF.

This clone appeared once. The rearrangement uses TRBV9 and TRBJ2-7; 10 positions agree with TRBD2. The CDR3 contains 15 residues. The ends lost 3 bases at V and 3 bases at J; junction bases unmatched: 6. CDR1 is SGDLS, CDR2 YYNGEE, per germline. In DNA, the CDR3 is TGTGCCAGCAGCGGAGGACTAGCGGAAATCTACGAGCAGTACTTC. Its translation is CASSGGLAEIYEQYF.

The chain joins TRBV15 to TRBJ2-3; 9 nucleotides align to TRBD2. The CDR3 is 16 amino acids. V shed 6 bases, J shed 5 bases, and the junction held 12 bases outside the gene matches. Germline V gene data show CDR1 as LNHNV and CDR2 as YYDKDF (reference sequence). The CDR3 protein is CATRRDGGGAGDTQYF. CDR3 coding DNA: TGTGCCACCAGGAGGGACGGCGGGGGGGCGGGAGATACGCAGTATTTT.

This clone was recorded only once. The V and J genes are TRBV30 and TRBJ1-5, with a weak D call TRBD1 (6 bases). V gave up 2 bases and J gave up 6 bases, with 14 bases separating them. From germline, CDR1 is GTSNPN and CDR2 SVGIG (reference sequence). The CDR3 is 14 residues long. CDR3 amino acids: CAWSRGSGGQPQHF. The DNA for the CDR3 is TGTGCCTGGAGTAGGGGGAGTGGTGGTCAGCCCCAGCATTTT.

The chain recombines TRBV28 with TRBJ2-7; 7 nucleotides match TRBD1. With 6 bases clipped from V and 1 base from J, the junction kept 15 bases outside the gene matches. The germline V gene encodes CDR1 MDHEN and CDR2 SYDVKM. The CDR3 spans 17 residues. This CDR3 is CASSLGLGGSGSYEQYF. CDR3 DNA: TGTGCCAGCAGCCTGGGTTTAGGGGGCTCCGGGTCCTACGAGCAGTACTTC.

The chain employs TRBV2 and TRBJ2-7; TRBD1 agrees at 9 bases. The ends lost 7 bases at V and 3 bases at J; junction bases unmatched: 10. Germline V CDR1 and CDR2: SNHLY, FYNNEI. This CDR3 is built from 15 residues. This chain's CDR3 is CASKNRDRAFYEQYF. In DNA form, the CDR3 reads TGTGCCAGCAAGAACCGGGACAGGGCTTTCTACGAGCAGTACTTC. The variable domain in full, with the rest retrieved from reference TRBV2 and TRBJ2-7, is EPEVTQTPSHQVTQMGQEVILRCVPISNHLYFYWYRQILGQKVEFLVSFYNNEISEKSEIFDDQFSVERPDGSNFTLKIRSTKLEDSAMYFCASKNRDRAFYEQYFGPGTRLTVT.

This sequence joins TRBV9 and TRBJ2-5; 7 bases match TRBD1. The germline V gene encodes CDR1 SGDLS and CDR2 YYNGEE. The CDR3 runs 15 residues. The trim removed 5 bases at V and 3 bases at J, leaving 10 bases unmatched. CDR3 sequence: CASSPLDRNEETQYF. The CDR3 DNA reads TGTGCCAGCAGTCCTTTGGACAGGAACGAAGAGACCCAGTACTTC.

The chain employs TRBV5-1 and TRBJ1-2, with 7 positions matching TRBD1. Germline V lookup: CDR1 SGHRS, CDR2 YFSETQ. The trim removed 3 bases at V and 4 bases at J, leaving 6 bases unmatched. The CDR3 spans 14 residues. The CDR3 nucleotides are TGCGCCAGCAGCTGGGAACAGGGGACCTATGGCTACACCTTC. Its protein product is CASSWEQGTYGYTF.

The V gene is TRBV28, the J gene TRBJ1-4; 7 nucleotides align to TRBD1. Per germline, CDR1 MDHEN and CDR2 SYDVKM. The V segment lost 9 bases and the J segment 7 bases; nucleotides outside the gene matches: 14. CDR3 length equals 15 residues. DNA of the CDR3: TGTGCCAGTCCGAGAAATCAGGGGGAAGGTGAAAAACTGTTTTTT. It yields the protein CASPRNQGEGEKLFF.

The chain is built from TRBV19 and TRBJ2-3, with 7 bases matching TRBD2. Germline lookup yields CDR1 LNHDA and CDR2 SQIVND (reference sequence). After removal of 1 base from V and 6 bases from J, the junction contained 7 bases not matched to a gene. The length of the CDR3 is 15 residues. DNA of the CDR3: TGTGCCAGTAGTATAGTAAGCGGGGCAGCGGATACGCAGTATTTT. Its protein product is CASSIVSGAADTQYF.

The chain employs TRBV2 and TRBJ1-6, with 8 bases lining up with TRBD1. Germline V gene sequence: CDR1 SNHLY, CDR2 FYNNEI. CDR3 size: 15 residues. The trim removed 10 bases at V and 10 bases at J, leaving 15 bases unmatched. The CDR3 region has the DNA TGTGCCACCCCCGACAGGGGAGGGGACAGCTCACCCCTCCACTTT. Its translation is CATPDRGGDSSPLHF.

The gene calls are TRBV2 and TRBJ1-1; perhaps TRBD1 as D (5 bases). The V gene's germline CDR1 is SNHLY and CDR2 FYNNEI. The CDR3 is 17 residues long. The ends were cut back, 10 bases at V and 4 bases at J, with 28 bases in the middle. Here the CDR3 reads CAITTVRRDSPSTEAFF. CDR3 DNA sequence: TGTGCCATTACAACAGTCCGCAGGGACTCTCCCTCCACTGAAGCTTTCTTT.

The rearrangement links TRBV6-6 to TRBJ1-5; D not certain. Germline CDR1 reads MNHNY; CDR2 reads SVGAGI (reference sequence). V lost 2 bases and J lost 4, with 6 bases in between. The CDR3 consists of 13 residues. The CDR3 DNA follows: TGTGCCAGCAGTTACGACGGGAATCAGCCCCAGCATTTT. Translation gives CASSYDGNQPQHF.

A remark on this clone: One end of the junction does not line up with germline, which may come from a read error. This rearrangement joins TRBV2 to TRBJ1-4, with TRBD1 identical over 9 bases. Germline V gene data show CDR1 as SNHLY and CDR2 as FYNNEI. The CDR3 runs to 13 residues. CDR3 DNA: TGTGCCAGCAGGTCACAATGGGGGACAGGGTGGATTTTT. It translates to CASRSQWGTGWIF.

The rearrangement joins TRBV4-3 to TRBJ1-6; no clear D. Per germline, CDR1 LGHNA and CDR2 YSLEER. The V gene lost 4 bases and the J gene lost 7 bases, with 17 bases spanning the gap. This CDR3 has 16 residues. The CDR3 DNA follows: TGCGCCAGCAGCCCAAGAGTTGGGCCTGAAAATTCACCCCTCCACTTT. Protein: CASSPRVGPENSPLHF.

The chain employs TRBV11-2 and TRBJ1-2; D is possibly TRBD1 (6 bases). Germline V gene lookup returns CDR1 SGHAT and CDR2 FQNNGV. The CDR3 runs to 15 residues. The germline V and J ends were trimmed by 3 bases and 5 bases, with 16 bases remaining between them. CDR3 protein: CASSLGSGVMYGYTF. Written as DNA, the CDR3 is TGTGCCAGCAGCTTGGGTTCAGGGGTTATGTATGGCTACACCTTC. The whole variable domain, filled in from reference TRBV11-2 and TRBJ1-2, reads EAGVAQSPRYKIIEKRQSVAFWCNPISGHATLYWYQQILGQGPKLLIQFQNNGVVDDSQLPKDRFSAERLKGVDSTLKIQPAKLEDSAVYLCASSLGSGVMYGYTFGSGTRLTVV.

The chain combines TRBV6-1 with TRBJ1-5; a weak D match, TRBD1 (6 bases). The CDR3 extends over 15 amino acids. The germline V gene has CDR1 MNHNS and CDR2 SASEGT. V lost 3 bases and J 1 base, leaving 10 bases between the germline ends. The CDR3 spells CASSDNRVSNQPQHF. The CDR3 DNA follows: TGTGCCAGCAGTGATAACAGGGTGAGCAATCAGCCCCAGCATTTT.